This T cell receptor (beta chain) was recovered during a study of shared clonotypes between healthy human individuals. General observations from the study: Only blood was sampled; tissue repertoires likely differ.

Libraries were prepared by immunoSEQ multiplex PCR; TCRdb keeps only in-frame clonotypes and omits some of them. This sample has about 2 million clones; about 95% occur once, and the top ten carry roughly 1%. CDR3 length: 13 residues. Germline V lookup: CDR1 SQVTM, CDR2 ANQGSEA. Trimming removed 5 bases from V and 5 bases from J; junction bases left unmatched: 7. About this clone itself: The antigen is undetermined. This sample includes further DNA sequences coding for the same CDR3.

CD45RO-negative cells were positively selected for CCR7, leaving out terminally differentiated effector memory CD45RA+ cells. The TCR sequence derives from a young man in good health. Sequenced input: naive CD8+ T cells sorted from blood. The chain carries TRBV29-1 and TRBJ1-1; 8 nucleotides line up with TRBD1. The CDR3 region has the DNA TGCAGCGTTCCCCAGGGGGCAGGGACTGAAGCTTTCTTT. The encoded protein is CSVPQGAGTEAFF.